The sequence of this TCR beta chain was determined in a study of tumor and adjacent non-tumor tissue in lung cancer. About the research overall: There were 11 to 13 adenocarcinoma, a couple of squamous cell carcinoma and 1 small cell lung cancer cases.

As regards this clonotype: One junction end disagrees with the germline gene, perhaps due to a read error.

No cell sorting was done before RNA was extracted from the tissue. Distant lung tissue was collected more than 3 cm away from the tumor edge. Germline CDR1 and CDR2: WNHNN and SYGVQD (reference sequence). This CDR3 has 14 amino acids. The library came from three nested PCR rounds adapted from ARM-PCR protocols. TCRdb recomputed calls from the multiplex PCR reads with MiXCR, one row per CDR3 protein. The sample includes approximately 100,000 distinct CDR3 sequences, around three fifths of them seen just once. The sequence was collected from a man aged 25 to 45 with non-small cell lung cancer. The chain employs TRBV10-1 and TRBJ1-4, with D unresolved. Material for sequencing was distant non-tumor lung tissue. CDR3 nucleotide sequence: TGCGCCAGCAGTGTCGACGGGTCTCATGAAAACCTGTTTTTT. Its translation: CASSVDGSHENLFF.